A selection of T cell receptor beta chains follows, all from one sample in a study of blood T cell repertoires in COVID-19. The assay was immunoSEQ multiplex PCR, and TCRdb's table has in-frame clones only and misses some. The repertoire includes over 100,000 clones, around 86% of them detected once, and 2% to 3% sits in the top ten. The sequenced sample consisted of peripheral blood. The receptors derive from a man over 45 with active COVID-19. CDR3s include the opening cysteine and the closing phenylalanine or tryptophan. A D gene is named only where the DNA matches it firmly. Clone size is given for some rows only: seen once, a few or many times, or a class if the clone is expanded.

. . TRBJ1-2 TRBV6-1 CASSERQGGNYGYTF TGTGCCAGCAGTGAAAGGCAGGGAGGGAACTATGGCTACACCTTC
TRBD2 . TRBJ2-7 TRBV6-5 CASKLPGGREQYF TGTGCCAGCAAGTTGCCGGGGGGGCGGGAGCAGTACTTC
TRBD1 once TRBJ2-7 TRBV6-1 CASSELAGTGNEQYF TGTGCCAGCAGTGAGCTAGCCGGGACAGGGAACGAGCAGTACTTC
TRBD1 . TRBJ2-7 TRBV4-3 CASSHGTGGSEQYF TGCGCCAGCAGCCACGGAACAGGGGGGAGCGAGCAGTACTTC
. . TRBJ1-1 TRBV6-4 CASSGEAGSTEAFF TGTGCCAGCAGTGGGGAGGCAGGGAGCACTGAAGCTTTCTTT
TRBD2 . TRBJ2-6 TRBV5-4 CASSPTSGGAPGANVLTF TGTGCCAGCAGCCCAACTAGCGGGGGGGCCCCTGGGGCCAACGTCCTGACTTTC
. . TRBJ1-5 TRBV4-2 CASSQDQGSQPQHF TGTGCCAGCAGCCAAGATCAGGGTTCGCAGCCCCAGCATTTT
TRBD2 once TRBJ2-1 TRBV11-3 CASSALLAHNEQFF TGTGCCAGCAGCGCCTTACTAGCGCACAATGAGCAGTTCTTC
. . TRBJ2-4 TRBV6-2/TRBV6-3 CASSPRMENIQYF TGTGCCAGCAGCCCGCGGATGGAAAACATTCAGTACTTC
TRBD1 . TRBJ2-2 TRBV15 CATREQGRNTGELFF TGTGCCACCCGAGAACAGGGGCGGAACACCGGGGAGCTGTTTTTT
. . TRBJ1-5 TRBV18 CASSPLGGSNQPQHF TGTGCCAGCTCACCATTGGGAGGGAGCAATCAGCCCCAGCATTTT
TRBD1 . TRBJ1-6 TRBV7-2 CASSLAGTGKSPLHF TGTGCCAGCAGCTTAGCAGGGACAGGGAAATCACCCCTCCACTTT
TRBD2 . TRBJ2-1 TRBV7-2 CASSLGLAGTNEQFF TGTGCCAGCAGCCTTGGACTAGCGGGGACCAATGAGCAGTTCTTC
. . TRBJ2-3 TRBV5-1 CASSLERPTDTQYF TGCGCCAGCAGCTTGGAGCGACCCACAGATACGCAGTATTTT
TRBD1 . TRBJ1-1 TRBV7-9 CRLGQGASNTEAFF TGCCGCCTAGGACAGGGGGCATCGAACACTGAAGCTTTCTTT
. . TRBJ1-1 TRBV18 CASSPPSKNTEAFF TGTGCCAGCTCACCCCCTTCTAAGAACACTGAAGCTTTCTTT
TRBD1 . TRBJ2-7 TRBV5-8 CASSYRDRGKSGYVQYF TGTGCCAGCAGCTACCGGGACAGGGGGAAATCGGGGTACGTGCAGTACTTC
TRBD2 . TRBJ2-7 TRBV4-2 CASSQDFSGRSYEQYF TGTGCCAGCAGCCAAGATTTTTCCGGGAGGTCCTACGAGCAGTACTTC
. few TRBJ2-2 TRBV7-9 CASISKGTYAGELFF TGTGCCAGCATCAGCAAAGGGACATATGCCGGGGAGCTGTTTTTT
. few TRBJ1-2 TRBV3-1/TRBV3-2 CASSIAGSGYTF TGTGCCAGCAGCATAGCAGGGTCAGGCTACACCTTC
. once TRBJ1-1 TRBV6-5 CASSSAGAGEAFF TGTGCCAGCAGTTCCGCGGGGGCCGGTGAAGCTTTCTTT
TRBD2 . TRBJ2-1 TRBV7-2 CASSSGGYIGEQFF TGTGCCAGCAGCTCCGGGGGGTACATTGGTGAGCAGTTCTTC
. . TRBJ1-2 TRBV5-4 CASSPPESYGYTF TGTGCCAGCAGCCCGCCGGAGAGCTATGGCTACACCTTC
. . TRBJ1-2 TRBV12-3/TRBV12-4 CASSWTANYGYTF TGTGCCAGCTCATGGACAGCTAACTATGGCTACACCTTC
TRBD1 . TRBJ2-3 TRBV7-2 CASSLADRISTDTQYF TGTGCCAGCAGCTTAGCGGACAGGATAAGCACAGATACGCAGTATTTT
TRBD2 . TRBJ2-3 TRBV11-3 CASSLGLAGVTDTQYF TGTGCCAGCAGCCTGGGACTAGCGGGGGTTACAGATACGCAGTATTTT
. . TRBJ1-1 TRBV9 CASSPILAGKGTEAFF TGTGCCAGCAGCCCCATACTCGCAGGGAAGGGCACTGAAGCTTTCTTT
. . TRBJ1-2 TRBV18 CASSFQDSKYGYTF TGTGCCAGCTCATTCCAGGACAGTAAATATGGCTACACCTTC
TRBD1 . TRBJ1-4 TRBV14 CASSLPDRVYEKLFF TGTGCCAGCAGCCTTCCCGACAGGGTTTATGAAAAACTGTTTTTT
TRBD2 . TRBJ2-7 TRBV20-1 CSASAVQRGSYEQYF TGCAGTGCTAGTGCGGTCCAGCGGGGGTCCTACGAGCAGTACTTC
. few TRBJ1-6 TRBV3-1/TRBV3-2 CASSQVYSDSPLHF TGTGCCAGCAGCCAAGTGTATTCAGATTCACCCCTCCACTTT
. . TRBJ2-3 TRBV7-9 CASSSMQGTANTDTQYF TGTGCCAGCAGTTCAATGCAGGGGACGGCAAACACAGATACGCAGTATTTT
TRBD1 . TRBJ1-4 TRBV5-6 CASSTTGATNEKLFF TGTGCCAGCAGCACTACAGGGGCCACTAATGAAAAACTGTTTTTT
. . TRBJ2-3 TRBV7-2 CASSPSARRGSTDTQYF TGTGCCAGCAGCCCCTCCGCACGCAGGGGAAGCACAGATACGCAGTATTTT
. . TRBJ2-5 TRBV6-5 CASSGQGETQYF TGTGCCAGCTCGGGCCAGGGGGAGACCCAGTACTTC
. . TRBJ2-3 TRBV25-1 CASSEFERLTDTQYF TGTGCCAGCAGTGAATTCGAACGGTTGACAGATACGCAGTATTTT
. . TRBJ1-3 TRBV5-4 CASSPSAGTISGNTIYF TGTGCCAGCAGCCCCTCTGCCGGGACAATCTCTGGAAACACCATATATTTT
TRBD1 . TRBJ2-2 TRBV6-5 CASSRGQGSGGELFF TGTGCCAGCAGCCGGGGACAGGGGTCGGGAGGGGAGCTGTTTTTT
TRBD1 . TRBJ1-6 TRBV11-2 CASSRDRGNSPLHF TGTGCCAGCAGCCGGGACAGGGGGAATTCACCCCTCCACTTT
. . TRBJ2-4 TRBV19 CASSTQGSFAKNIQYF TGTGCCAGTAGTACTCAGGGGAGCTTTGCCAAAAACATTCAGTACTTC
. . TRBJ2-7 TRBV6-5 CASRRRGGEQYF TGTGCCAGCCGCCGCAGGGGTGGAGAGCAGTACTTC
TRBD2 . TRBJ2-5 TRBV5-1 CASSPGTSGGQETQYF TGCGCCAGCAGCCCTGGCACTAGCGGGGGCCAAGAGACCCAGTACTTC
TRBD2 few TRBJ2-1 TRBV5-8 CASSLMAGVLPNEQFF TGTGCCAGCAGCTTGATGGCGGGGGTCCTCCCCAATGAGCAGTTCTTC
. . TRBJ1-4 TRBV5-1 CASTHSGTPDEKLFF TGCGCCAGCACACATTCCGGGACTCCCGATGAAAAACTGTTTTTT